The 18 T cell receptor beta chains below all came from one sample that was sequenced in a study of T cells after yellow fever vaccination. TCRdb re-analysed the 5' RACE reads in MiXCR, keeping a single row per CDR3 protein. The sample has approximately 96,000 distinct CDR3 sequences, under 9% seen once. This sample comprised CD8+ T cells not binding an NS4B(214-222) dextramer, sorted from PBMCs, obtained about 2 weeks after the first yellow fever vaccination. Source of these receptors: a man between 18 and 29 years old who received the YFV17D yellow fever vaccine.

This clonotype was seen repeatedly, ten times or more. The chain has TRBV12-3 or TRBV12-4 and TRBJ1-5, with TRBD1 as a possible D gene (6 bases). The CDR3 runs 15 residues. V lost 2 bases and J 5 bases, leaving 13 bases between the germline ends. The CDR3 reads CASSLLPGVDQPQHF. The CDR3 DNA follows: TGTGCCAGCAGTTTATTGCCAGGGGTTGATCAGCCCCAGCATTTT.

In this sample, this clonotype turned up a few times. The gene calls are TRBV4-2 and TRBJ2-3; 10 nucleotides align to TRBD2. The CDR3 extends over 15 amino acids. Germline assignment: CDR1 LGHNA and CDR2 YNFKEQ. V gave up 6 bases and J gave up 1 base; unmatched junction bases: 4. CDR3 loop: CASSPGTSGTDTQYF. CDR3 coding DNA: TGTGCCAGCAGTCCCGGGACTAGCGGCACAGATACGCAGTATTTT.

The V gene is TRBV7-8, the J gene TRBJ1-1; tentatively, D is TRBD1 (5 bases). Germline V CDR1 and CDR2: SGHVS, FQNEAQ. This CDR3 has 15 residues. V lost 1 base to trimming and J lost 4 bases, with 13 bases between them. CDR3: CASSLDHEGPTEAFF. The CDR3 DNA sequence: TGTGCCAGCAGCTTAGACCATGAGGGGCCCACTGAAGCTTTCTTT.

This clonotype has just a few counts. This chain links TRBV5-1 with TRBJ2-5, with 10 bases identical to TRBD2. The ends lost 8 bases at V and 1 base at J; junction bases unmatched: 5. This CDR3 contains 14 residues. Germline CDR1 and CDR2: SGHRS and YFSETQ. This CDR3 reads CASNLAGAQETQYF. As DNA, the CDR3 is TGCGCCAGTAACCTAGCGGGGGCCCAAGAGACCCAGTACTTC. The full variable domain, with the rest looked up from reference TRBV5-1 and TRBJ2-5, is KAGVTQTPRYLIKTRGQQVTLSCSPISGHRSVSWYQQTPGQGLQFLFEYFSETQRNKGNFPGRFSGRQFSNSRSEMNVSTLELGDSALYLCASNLAGAQETQYFGPGTRLLVL.

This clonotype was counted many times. The CDR3 is CSARERTSAGDTQYF. The CDR3 DNA reads TGCAGTGCTAGAGAAAGGACTAGCGCGGGAGATACGCAGTATTTT. The rearrangement links TRBV20-1 to TRBJ2-3, with 9 bases that match TRBD2. J was trimmed by 5 bases and V by 0 bases; bases with no gene match: 6. The CDR3 is 15 residues long. Germline V gene lookup returns CDR1 DFQATT and CDR2 SNEGSKA (reference sequence).

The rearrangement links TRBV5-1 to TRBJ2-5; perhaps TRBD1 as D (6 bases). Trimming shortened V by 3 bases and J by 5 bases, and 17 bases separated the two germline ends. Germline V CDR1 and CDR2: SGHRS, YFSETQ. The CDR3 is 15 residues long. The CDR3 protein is CASSWMTGYLETQYF. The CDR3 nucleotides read TGCGCCAGCAGCTGGATGACAGGTTACCTCGAGACCCAGTACTTC.

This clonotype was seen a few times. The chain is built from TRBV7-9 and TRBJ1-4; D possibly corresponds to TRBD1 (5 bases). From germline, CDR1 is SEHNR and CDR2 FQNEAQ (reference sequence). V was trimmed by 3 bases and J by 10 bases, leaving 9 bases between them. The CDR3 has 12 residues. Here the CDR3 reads CASSFSGRKLFF. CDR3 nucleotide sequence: TGTGCCAGCAGCTTTTCGGGGCGAAAACTGTTTTTT.

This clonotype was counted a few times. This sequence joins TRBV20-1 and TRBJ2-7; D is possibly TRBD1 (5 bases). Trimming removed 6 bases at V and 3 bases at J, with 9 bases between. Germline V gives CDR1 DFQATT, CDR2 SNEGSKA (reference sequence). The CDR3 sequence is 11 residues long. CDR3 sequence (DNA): TGCAGTGCAGAACAGGACTACGAGCAGTACTTC. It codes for CSAEQDYEQYF.

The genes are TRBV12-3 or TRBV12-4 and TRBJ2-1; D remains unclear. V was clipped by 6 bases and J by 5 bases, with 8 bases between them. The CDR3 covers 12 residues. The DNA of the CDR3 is TGTGCCAGCAGCTATTACAACAATGAGCAGTTCTTC. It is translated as CASSYYNNEQFF.

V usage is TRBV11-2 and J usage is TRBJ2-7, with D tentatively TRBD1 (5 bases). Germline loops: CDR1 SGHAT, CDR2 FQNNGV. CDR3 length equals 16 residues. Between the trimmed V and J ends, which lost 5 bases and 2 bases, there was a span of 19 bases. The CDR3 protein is CASSPRSGISTYEQYF. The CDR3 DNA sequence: TGTGCCAGCAGCCCCAGATCAGGGATTTCCACCTACGAGCAGTACTTC.

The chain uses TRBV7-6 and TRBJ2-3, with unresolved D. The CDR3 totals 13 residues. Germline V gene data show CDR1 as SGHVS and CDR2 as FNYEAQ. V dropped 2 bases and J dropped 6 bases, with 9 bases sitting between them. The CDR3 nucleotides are TGTGCCAGCAGCTTAAGAGATGGGGATACGCAGTATTTT. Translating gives CASSLRDGDTQYF.

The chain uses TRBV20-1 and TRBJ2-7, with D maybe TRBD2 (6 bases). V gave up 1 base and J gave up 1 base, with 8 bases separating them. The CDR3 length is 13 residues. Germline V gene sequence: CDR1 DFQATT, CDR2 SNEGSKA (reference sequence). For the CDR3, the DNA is TGCAGTGCTAGAGGGGCGGGGTCCTACGAGCAGTACTTC. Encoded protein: CSARGAGSYEQYF.

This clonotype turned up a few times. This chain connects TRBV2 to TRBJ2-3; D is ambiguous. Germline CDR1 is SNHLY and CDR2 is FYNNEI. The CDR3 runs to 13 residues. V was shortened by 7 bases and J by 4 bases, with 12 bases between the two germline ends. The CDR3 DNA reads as TGTGCCAGCATCGGGCAGGTCTCAGATACGCAGTATTTT. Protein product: CASIGQVSDTQYF.

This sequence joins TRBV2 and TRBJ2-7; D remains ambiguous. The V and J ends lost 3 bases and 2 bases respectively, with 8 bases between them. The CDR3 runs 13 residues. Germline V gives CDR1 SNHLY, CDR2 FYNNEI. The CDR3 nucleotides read TGTGCCAGCAGTGAGGCAGATACCTACGAGCAGTACTTC. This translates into CASSEADTYEQYF.

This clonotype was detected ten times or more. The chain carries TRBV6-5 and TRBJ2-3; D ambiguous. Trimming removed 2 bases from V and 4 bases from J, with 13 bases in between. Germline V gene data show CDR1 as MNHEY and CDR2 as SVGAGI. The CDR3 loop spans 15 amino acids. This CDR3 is CASSYTAILADTQYF. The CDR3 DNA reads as TGTGCCAGCAGTTACACGGCGATTTTGGCAGATACGCAGTATTTT.

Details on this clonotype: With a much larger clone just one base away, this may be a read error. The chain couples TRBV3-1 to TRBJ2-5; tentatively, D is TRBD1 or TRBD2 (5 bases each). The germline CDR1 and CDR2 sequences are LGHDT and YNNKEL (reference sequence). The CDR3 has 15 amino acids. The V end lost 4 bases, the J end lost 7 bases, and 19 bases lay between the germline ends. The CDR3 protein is CASSLDVGADGTQYF. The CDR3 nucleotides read TGTGCCAGCAGCCTAGATGTCGGGGCCGATGGGACCCAGTACTTC.

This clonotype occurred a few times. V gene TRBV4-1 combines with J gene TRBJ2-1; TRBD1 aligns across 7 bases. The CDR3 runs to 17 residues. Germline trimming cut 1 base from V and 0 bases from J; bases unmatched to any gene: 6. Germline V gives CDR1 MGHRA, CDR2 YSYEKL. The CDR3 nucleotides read TGCGCCAGCAGCCAAGTAGGGGGCTACAGCTCCTACAATGAGCAGTTCTTC. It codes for CASSQVGGYSSYNEQFF.

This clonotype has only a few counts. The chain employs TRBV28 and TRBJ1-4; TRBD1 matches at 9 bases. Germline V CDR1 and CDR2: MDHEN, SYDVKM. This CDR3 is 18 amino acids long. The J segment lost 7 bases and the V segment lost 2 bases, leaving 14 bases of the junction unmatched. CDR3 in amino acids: CASSLPPGQGLYGEKLFF. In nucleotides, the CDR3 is TGTGCCAGCAGTTTACCTCCGGGACAGGGTTTATATGGTGAAAAACTGTTTTTT.